This T cell receptor (beta chain) was captured in a study of beta chain features in type 1 diabetes. All of the isolated RNA was reverse transcribed, so expressed TCRB transcripts were sequenced. TCRdb's table, derived via immunoSEQ multiplex PCR, lists solely in-frame clones and lacks some. Of around 310,000 clones listed, roughly 11% were seen once; the top ten hold roughly 0.014%. This clone appeared a few times. CDR1 is ENHRY, CDR2 SYGVKD, per germline. V shed 10 bases and J shed 10 bases, with 23 bases lying between them. This CDR3 is 13 amino acids long. The rearrangement links TRBV10-3 to TRBJ2-7, with D possibly being TRBD2 (5 bases). This clonotype was sampled from a woman aged 25 to 39 in good health. Sequences were obtained from naive CD4+ T cells from blood. The CDR3 loop reads CATGSQAPDHQYF. CDR3 DNA: TGTGCCACGGGGTCCCAGGCCCCCGACCACCAGTACTTC.